This is a list of T cell receptor beta chains from one sample in a study of post-analysis software for immune sequencing data. TCRdb re-called the PCR reads through MiXCR, storing one row per CDR3 protein. The table records 820,000 or so distinct CDR3 sequences, approximately 53% of them present only once. The sample comprised blood. The receptors originated from a girl aged 10 to 17 with multiple sclerosis. Each CDR3 is given with its conserved first and last residue. Each record gives: J gene, D gene, clone size, V gene, CDR3 protein, CDR3 DNA. D genes are given only for firm matches. A clone size is listed for some rows: how often the clone was seen (once, few, many), or a class if it is expanded.

>TRBJ2-1|TRBD2|-|TRBV29-1
CSVVGSSGRPSSYNEQFF
TGCAGCGTTGTAGGGTCTAGCGGGAGGCCTAGCTCCTACAATGAGCAGTTCTTC
>TRBJ1-1|-|-|TRBV29-1
CSASGGLETEAFF
TGCAGCGCCTCCGGAGGGCTGGAGACTGAAGCTTTCTTT
>TRBJ1-5|-|-|TRBV4-2
CASSQGVSNQPQHF
TGTGCCAGCAGCCAAGGGGTTAGCAATCAGCCCCAGCATTTT
>TRBJ2-7|-|-|TRBV4-1
CASSQVRTGQQQYF
TGCGCCAGCAGCCAAGTCCGAACCGGACAGCAGCAGTACTTC
>TRBJ1-2|-|few|TRBV29-1
CSVEGSGRRGYTF
TGCAGCGTTGAAGGCTCTGGGAGAAGGGGCTACACCTTC
>TRBJ1-2|-|few|TRBV20-1
CSARDIVEGLYGYTF
TGCAGTGCTAGAGATATAGTGGAGGGCCTTTATGGCTACACCTTC
>TRBJ2-5|-|-|TRBV5-1
CASSPAAVYQETQYF
TGCGCCAGCAGCCCGGCGGCCGTGTACCAAGAGACCCAGTACTTC
>TRBJ1-5|-|-|TRBV7-2
CASSLTQGAVPQHF
TGTGCCAGCAGCTTAACACAAGGGGCCGTCCCCCAGCATTTT
>TRBJ2-7|TRBD2|few|TRBV20-1
CSANPGTISSYEQYF
TGCAGTGCGAACCCCGGGACTATAAGCTCCTACGAGCAGTACTTC
>TRBJ1-2|TRBD1|-|TRBV20-1
CSAIGFQGDYYGYTF
TGCAGTGCCATTGGGTTCCAGGGGGATTACTATGGCTACACCTTC
>TRBJ2-2|TRBD1|-|TRBV5-1
CASSIGTGDTGELFF
TGCGCCAGCAGCATAGGGACAGGCGACACCGGGGAGCTGTTTTTT
>TRBJ2-7|-|-|TRBV18
CASSPREWEQYF
TGTGCCAGCTCACCCAGGGAATGGGAGCAGTACTTC
>TRBJ2-1|-|few|TRBV3-1
CASSRNEQFF
TGTGCCAGCAGCCGGAATGAGCAGTTCTTC
>TRBJ2-1|-|few|TRBV5-1
CASSLEGHYEQFF
TGCGCCAGCAGCTTAGAAGGTCATTATGAGCAGTTCTTC
>TRBJ1-2|TRBD1|-|TRBV7-9
CASSPPGQLPGYTF
TGTGCCAGCAGCCCTCCGGGACAGCTCCCTGGCTACACCTTC
>TRBJ2-1|-|-|TRBV10-3
CAIADCNEQFF
TGTGCCATAGCGGACTGCAATGAGCAGTTCTTC
>TRBJ2-5|TRBD2|-|TRBV20-1
CSARPLAGDNTQETQYF
TGCAGTGCTAGACCACTAGCGGGGGACAACACACAAGAGACCCAGTACTTC
>TRBJ2-1|-|-|TRBV7-9
CASSLLGAGYNEQFF
TGTGCCAGCAGCTTACTCGGAGCCGGGTACAATGAGCAGTTCTTC